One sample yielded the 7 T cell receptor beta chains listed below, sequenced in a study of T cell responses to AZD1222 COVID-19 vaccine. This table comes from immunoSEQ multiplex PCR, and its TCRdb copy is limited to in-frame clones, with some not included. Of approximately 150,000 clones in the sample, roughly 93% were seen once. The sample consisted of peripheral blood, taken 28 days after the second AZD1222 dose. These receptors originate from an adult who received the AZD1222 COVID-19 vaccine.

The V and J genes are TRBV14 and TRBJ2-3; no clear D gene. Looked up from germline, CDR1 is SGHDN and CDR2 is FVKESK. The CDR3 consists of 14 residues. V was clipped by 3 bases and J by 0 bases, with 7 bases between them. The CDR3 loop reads CASSQGISTDTQYF. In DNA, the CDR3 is TGTGCCAGCAGCCAGGGGATTAGCACAGATACGCAGTATTTT.

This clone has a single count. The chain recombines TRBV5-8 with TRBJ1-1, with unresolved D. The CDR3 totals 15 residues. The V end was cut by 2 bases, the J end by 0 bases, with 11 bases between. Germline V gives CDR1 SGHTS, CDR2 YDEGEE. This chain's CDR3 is CASSFIGSMNTEAFF. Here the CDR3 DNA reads TGTGCCAGCAGCTTCATCGGGTCGATGAACACTGAAGCTTTCTTT.

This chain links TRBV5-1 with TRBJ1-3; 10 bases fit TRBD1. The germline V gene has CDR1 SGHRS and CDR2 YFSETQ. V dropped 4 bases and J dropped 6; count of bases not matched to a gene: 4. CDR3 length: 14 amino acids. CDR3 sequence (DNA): TGCGCCAGCAGCCAAGGGACAGGGGAAAACACCATATATTTT. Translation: CASSQGTGENTIYF.

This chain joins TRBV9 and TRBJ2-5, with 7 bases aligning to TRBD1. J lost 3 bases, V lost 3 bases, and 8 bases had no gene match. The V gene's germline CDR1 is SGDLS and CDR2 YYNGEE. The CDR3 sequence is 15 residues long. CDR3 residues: CASSATGVKEETQYF. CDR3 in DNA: TGTGCCAGCAGCGCCACAGGGGTTAAGGAAGAGACCCAGTACTTC. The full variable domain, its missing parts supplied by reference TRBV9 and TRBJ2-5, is DSGVTQTPKHLITATGQRVTLRCSPRSGDLSVYWYQQSLDQGLQFLIQYYNGEERAKGNILERFSAQQFPDLHSELNLSSLELGDSALYFCASSATGVKEETQYFGPGTRLLVL.

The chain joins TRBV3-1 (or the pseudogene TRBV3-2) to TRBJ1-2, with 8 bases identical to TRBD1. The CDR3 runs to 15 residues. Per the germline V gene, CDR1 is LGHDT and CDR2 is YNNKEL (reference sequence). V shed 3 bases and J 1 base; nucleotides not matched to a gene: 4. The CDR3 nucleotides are TGTGCCAGCAGCCATTTGGACAGGGATAACTATGGCTACACCTTC. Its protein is CASSHLDRDNYGYTF.

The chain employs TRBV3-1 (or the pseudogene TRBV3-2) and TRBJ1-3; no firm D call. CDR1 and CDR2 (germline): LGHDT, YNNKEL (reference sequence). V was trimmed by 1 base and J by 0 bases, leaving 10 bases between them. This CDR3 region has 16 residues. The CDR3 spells CASSQGPSGSGNTIYF. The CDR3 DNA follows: TGTGCCAGCAGCCAAGGGCCCTCTGGCTCTGGAAACACCATATATTTT.

The chain's CDR3 is CASSFLAGGVGELFF. CDR3 sequence (DNA): TGTGCCAGCAGCTTCCTAGCGGGAGGTGTCGGGGAGCTGTTTTTT. The V call is TRBV5-5, the J call TRBJ2-2; TRBD2 matches at 11 bases. Germline CDR1 and CDR2: SGHKS and YYEKEE (reference sequence). Germline trimming cut 2 bases from V and 7 bases from J; bases unmatched to any gene: 4. The CDR3 is 15 residues long.